Below, 5 T cell receptor beta chains from the same sample are listed, as sequenced in a study of siplizumab effects on memory and regulatory T cells. The cells of the mixed lymphocyte reaction underwent an approximately 6-day coculture at 37°C. Generated by immunoSEQ multiplex PCR, the TCRdb table keeps only in-frame clones and is missing some. This table holds 7,500 to 8,500 clones, roughly 35% found once. These TCRs are of unknown antigen specificity. Sequencing was done on a sample of CFSE-low (dividing) CD8+ T cells sorted from an allogeneic mixed lymphocyte reaction. The receptors shown here come from a human donor in good health; the cells came from an allogeneic mixed lymphocyte reaction.

A few counts support this clone. The gene calls are TRBV30 and TRBJ2-3, with no clear D. CDR1 and CDR2 (germline): GTSNPN, SVGIG (reference sequence). The V end was cut by 0 bases, the J end by 2 bases, with 9 bases between. The CDR3 totals 14 residues. This CDR3 is CAWSVLVITDTQYF. As DNA, the CDR3 is TGTGCCTGGAGTGTATTGGTAATCACAGATACGCAGTATTTT.

The sample holds a few counts of this clone. The V and J genes are TRBV13 and TRBJ2-5; D not certain. This CDR3 has 15 amino acids. The germline gives CDR1 PRHDT, CDR2 FYEKMQ (reference sequence). The V gene lost 2 bases and the J gene lost 3 bases, with 13 bases spanning the gap. The CDR3 loop reads CASSLLQETKETQYF. CDR3 coding DNA: TGTGCCAGCAGCTTATTGCAGGAAACAAAAGAGACCCAGTACTTC. Full variable domain (remainder filled in from reference TRBV13 and TRBJ2-5): AAGVIQSPRHLIKEKRETATLKCYPIPRHDTVYWYQQGPGQDPQFLISFYEKMQSDKGSIPDRFSAQQFSDYHSELNMSSLELGDSALYFCASSLLQETKETQYFGPGTRLLVL.

The rearrangement uses TRBV25-1 and TRBJ2-1, with TRBD2 matching over 7 bases. The J segment lost 8 bases and the V segment lost 6 bases, leaving 4 bases of the junction unmatched. This CDR3 contains 12 residues. CDR1 MGHDK and CDR2 SYGVNS come from the germline V gene. The CDR3 loop is CASRTSRHEQFF. CDR3 bases: TGTGCCAGCAGGACTAGCCGCCATGAGCAGTTCTTC.

This chain uses TRBV29-1 with TRBJ1-3; TRBD1 matches at 9 bases. The J segment lost 0 bases and the V segment lost 1 base, leaving 4 bases of the junction unmatched. CDR1 SQVTM and CDR2 ANQGSEA come from the germline V gene. This CDR3 has 16 residues. The CDR3 coding sequence is TGCAGCGTTGAAGGGGGACAGGGTGACTCTGGAAACACCATATATTTT. It encodes CSVEGGQGDSGNTIYF.

The chain recombines TRBV9 with TRBJ2-7; TRBD2 is a possible D gene (5 bases). Germline V CDR1 and CDR2: SGDLS, YYNGEE. Deletions cut 4 bases from V and 4 bases from J, with 18 bases between. The CDR3 consists of 15 residues. The CDR3 sequence: CASSPPFNRGYEQYF. The DNA of the CDR3 is TGTGCCAGCAGCCCACCCTTCAATCGGGGTTACGAGCAGTACTTC.